The 14 T cell receptor beta chains listed next were all sequenced from one sample in a study of response to subunit inactivated influenza vaccine. MiXCR was run by TCRdb on the RT-PCR reads, yielding one entry per CDR3 protein. The sample contains 250,000 to 350,000 distinct CDR3 sequences, approximately 23% of which appear only once. Specimen: PBMCs from blood, collected about 19 months after vaccination. Receptors were obtained from a man between 50 and 69 years old who received an inactivated influenza vaccine.

This clonotype was counted between two and nine times. CDR3 coding DNA: TGCGCCAGCAGCCCGGCCGGTAGCAGGGGGCAAGGCTCACCCCTCCACTTT. Translating gives CASSPAGSRGQGSPLHF. The V and J genes are TRBV5-1 and TRBJ1-6; TRBD1 aligns across 8 bases. The ends lost 4 bases at V and 10 bases at J; junction bases unmatched: 16. The CDR3 contains 17 residues. CDR1 and CDR2 (germline): SGHRS, YFSETQ.

This clonotype occurred a few times. The V and J genes are TRBV7-2 and TRBJ2-2; 7 nucleotides match TRBD2. The J segment lost 1 base and the V segment lost 2 bases, leaving 7 bases of the junction unmatched. The CDR3 sequence is 17 residues long. CDR1 and CDR2 from the germline V gene are SGHTA and FQGNSA. The DNA of the CDR3 is TGTGCCAGCAGCTTATTTGCTAGCGGACTGAACACCGGGGAGCTGTTTTTT. This encodes CASSLFASGLNTGELFF.

Comments on this clonotype: The germline gene is not matched at one end of the junction; a read error may be the cause. V and J are TRBV5-4 and TRBJ1-4, with 7 positions matching TRBD1. Germline V gene sequence: CDR1 SGHNT, CDR2 YYREEE (reference sequence). This CDR3 contains 14 residues. The CDR3 nucleotides read TGTGCCAGCAGTTTGGACAGGATTAATGAAAAACTGTTTTTT. Amino acid sequence: CASSLDRINEKLFF.

The CDR3 loop is CASSYGHSSYEQYF. DNA of the CDR3: TGTGCCAGCAGTTACGGACACAGCTCCTACGAGCAGTACTTC. This sequence joins TRBV6-2 or TRBV6-3 and TRBJ2-7; a weak D match, TRBD1 (5 bases). The length of the CDR3 is 14 residues. Germline V gene data show CDR1 as MNHEY and CDR2 as SVGEGT. V lost 2 bases and J lost 0, with 8 bases in between.

This clonotype turned up a few times. The V gene is TRBV24-1, the J gene TRBJ2-3; TRBD2 aligns across 7 bases. The germline V gene has CDR1 KGHDR and CDR2 SFDVKD. The ends lost 2 bases at V and 1 base at J; junction bases unmatched: 5. This CDR3 spans 16 amino acids. CDR3 in amino acids: CATSDSYRGGTDTQYF. CDR3 coding DNA: TGTGCCACCAGTGATTCCTACCGGGGGGGCACAGATACGCAGTATTTT.

This clonotype was recorded a few times. The V gene is TRBV12-3 or TRBV12-4, the J gene TRBJ1-5; D gene unclear. Trimming stripped 5 bases from V and 7 bases from J, with 9 bases between. CDR3 size: 12 residues. CDR3 sequence: CASSAAPQPQHF. As DNA, the CDR3 is TGTGCCAGCAGTGCCGCACCACAGCCCCAGCATTTT.

This chain links TRBV7-2 with TRBJ1-5; D unclear. Deletions cut 2 bases from V and 3 bases from J, with 8 bases between. The CDR3 totals 14 residues. Germline-derived CDR1 and CDR2 are SGHTA and FQGNSA. CDR3 residues: CASSLSKDNQPQHF. The CDR3 coding sequence is TGTGCCAGCAGCTTATCGAAAGACAATCAGCCCCAGCATTTT.

This clonotype was picked up a small number of times. The J gene is TRBJ2-1, the V gene TRBV14; D gene ambiguous. Trimming shortened V by 4 bases and J by 6 bases, and 7 bases separated the two germline ends. Per the germline V gene, CDR1 is SGHDN and CDR2 is FVKESK. The CDR3 runs to 12 residues. CDR3 coding DNA: TGTGCCAGCAGCCCCACGGTCAATGAGCAGTTCTTC. Translating it yields CASSPTVNEQFF.

There are a few counts of this clonotype. The V call is TRBV11-3, the J call TRBJ2-2; D is ambiguous. Per the germline V gene, CDR1 is SGHNT and CDR2 is YENEEA. Trimming cost V 4 bases and J 7 bases, with 10 bases left between them. This CDR3 region has 13 residues. The CDR3 DNA is TGTGCCAGCAGCTCCGGTCGTGACGGGGAGCTGTTTTTT. This encodes CASSSGRDGELFF.

The chain couples TRBV27 to TRBJ1-1; 8 bases fit TRBD1. CDR1 and CDR2 from the germline V gene are MNHEY and SMNVEV (reference sequence). The CDR3 has 15 amino acids. V was pared by 2 bases and J by 6 bases, with 8 bases of the junction left unmatched. The CDR3 sequence is CASSLNTGGRAEAFF. CDR3 bases: TGTGCCAGCAGTTTAAATACAGGGGGACGCGCTGAAGCTTTCTTT.

This sequence joins TRBV5-1 and TRBJ2-7; TRBD1 matches at 8 bases. The V gene's germline CDR1 is SGHRS and CDR2 YFSETQ. CDR3 length: 15 amino acids. Trimming cost V 5 bases and J 2 bases; bases outside gene matches: 9. The CDR3 spells CASRSTDRATYEQYF. In DNA form, the CDR3 reads TGCGCCAGCAGATCGACGGACAGGGCTACCTACGAGCAGTACTTC.

This rearrangement joins TRBV19 to TRBJ2-7; D is tentatively TRBD1 or TRBD2 (5 bases each). Trimming removed 8 bases at V and 5 bases at J, with 13 bases between. Germline CDR1 LNHDA, CDR2 SQIVND (reference sequence). The CDR3 spans 12 residues. The DNA of the CDR3 is TGTGCCAGTCGGGACGTGCTAAACGAGCAGTACTTC. It encodes CASRDVLNEQYF. The variable domain in full, with the rest retrieved from reference TRBV19 and TRBJ2-7, is DGGITQSPKYLFRKEGQNVTLSCEQNLNHDAMYWYRQDPGQGLRLIYYSQIVNDFQKGDIAEGYSVSREKKESFPLTVTSAQKNPTAFYLCASRDVLNEQYFGPGTRLTVT.

V is TRBV29-1 and J is TRBJ2-7; D could derive from TRBD1 or TRBD2 (5 bases each). Germline V gene lookup returns CDR1 SQVTM and CDR2 ANQGSEA. This CDR3 has 12 residues. With 3 bases removed from V and 2 bases from J, the gap between germline ends came to 8 bases. Written as DNA, the CDR3 is TGCAGCGTTGAGGGGGATACCTACGAGCAGTACTTC. It specifies CSVEGDTYEQYF.

This clonotype was observed once. This chain joins TRBV5-1 and TRBJ2-4; the D gene is possibly TRBD2 (5 bases). V lost 0 bases and J lost 2, with 12 bases in between. Germline V gives CDR1 SGHRS, CDR2 YFSETQ. This CDR3 region has 16 residues. CDR3 amino acids: CASSLAVGRTKNIQYF. CDR3 DNA sequence: TGCGCCAGCAGCTTGGCCGTGGGGAGAACCAAAAACATTCAGTACTTC.